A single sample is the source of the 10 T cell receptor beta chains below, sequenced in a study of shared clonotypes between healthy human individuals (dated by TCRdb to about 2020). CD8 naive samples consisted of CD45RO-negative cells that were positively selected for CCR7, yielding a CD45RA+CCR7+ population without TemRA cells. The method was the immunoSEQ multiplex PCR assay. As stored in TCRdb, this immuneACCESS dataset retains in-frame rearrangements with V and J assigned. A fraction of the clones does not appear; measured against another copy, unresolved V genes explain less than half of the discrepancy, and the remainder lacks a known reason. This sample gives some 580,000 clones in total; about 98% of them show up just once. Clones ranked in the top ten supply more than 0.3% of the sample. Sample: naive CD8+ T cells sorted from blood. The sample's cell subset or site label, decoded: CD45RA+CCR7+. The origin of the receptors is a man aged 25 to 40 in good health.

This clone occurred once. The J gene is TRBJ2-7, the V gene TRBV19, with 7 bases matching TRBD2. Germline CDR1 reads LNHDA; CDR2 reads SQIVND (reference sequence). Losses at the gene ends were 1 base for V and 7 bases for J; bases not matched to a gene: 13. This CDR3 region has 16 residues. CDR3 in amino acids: CASSIVAGAPLGEQYF. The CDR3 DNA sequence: TGTGCCAGTAGTATAGTTGCGGGAGCGCCGTTGGGGGAGCAGTACTTC.

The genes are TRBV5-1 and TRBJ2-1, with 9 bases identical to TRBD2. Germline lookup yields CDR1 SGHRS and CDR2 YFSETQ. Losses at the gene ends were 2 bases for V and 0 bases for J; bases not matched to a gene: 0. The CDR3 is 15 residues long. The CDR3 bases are TGCGCCAGCAGCTTTAGCGGGGGCTCCTACAATGAGCAGTTCTTC. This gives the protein CASSFSGGSYNEQFF.

The chain's CDR3 is CATSQSGGAPGNEQFF. The CDR3 region has the DNA TGTGCCACCAGCCAAAGCGGCGGAGCCCCCGGCAATGAGCAGTTCTTC. The chain links TRBV15 to TRBJ2-1; D might be TRBD2 (5 bases). The V gene's germline CDR1 is LNHNV and CDR2 YYDKDF (reference sequence). Trimming took off 5 bases at V and 6 bases at J, with 20 bases between the two ends. The CDR3 sequence is 16 residues long.

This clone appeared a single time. The CDR3 region has the DNA TGCAGCGTTGGGGGATTAGCGGGAAACTCCTACAATGAGCAGTTCTTC. It codes for CSVGGLAGNSYNEQFF. The V and J genes are TRBV29-1 and TRBJ2-1; 8 bases line up with TRBD2. The germline V gene encodes CDR1 SQVTM and CDR2 ANQGSEA. CDR3 length equals 16 residues. The V gene end was trimmed by 4 bases and the J gene end by 0 bases; junction bases not matched to a gene: 8.

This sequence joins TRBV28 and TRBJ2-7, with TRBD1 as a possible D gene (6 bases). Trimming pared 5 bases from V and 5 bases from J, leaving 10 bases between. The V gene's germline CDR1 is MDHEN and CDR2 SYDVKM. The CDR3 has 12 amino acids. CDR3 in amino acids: CASSQGSNEQYF. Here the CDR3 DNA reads TGTGCCAGCAGTCAGGGGTCCAACGAGCAGTACTTC.

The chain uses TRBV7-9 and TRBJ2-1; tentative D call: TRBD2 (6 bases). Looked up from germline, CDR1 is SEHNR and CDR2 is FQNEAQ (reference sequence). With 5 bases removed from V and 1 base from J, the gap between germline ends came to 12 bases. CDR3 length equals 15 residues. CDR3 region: CASSQRSGSYNEQFF. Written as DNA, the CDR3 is TGTGCCAGCAGCCAGCGGAGCGGGTCCTACAATGAGCAGTTCTTC.

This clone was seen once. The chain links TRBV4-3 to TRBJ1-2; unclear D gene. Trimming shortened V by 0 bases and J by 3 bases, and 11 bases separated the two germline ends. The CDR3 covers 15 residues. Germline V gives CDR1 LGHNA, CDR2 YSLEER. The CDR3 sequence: CASSQDRSLHYGYTF. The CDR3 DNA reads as TGCGCCAGCAGCCAAGATCGTTCGCTTCACTATGGCTACACCTTC.

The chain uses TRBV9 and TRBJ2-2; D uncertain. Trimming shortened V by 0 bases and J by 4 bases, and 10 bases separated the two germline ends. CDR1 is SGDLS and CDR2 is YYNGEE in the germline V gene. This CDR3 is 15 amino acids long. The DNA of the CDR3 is TGTGCCAGCAGCGTAGCCAACACCCCCACCGGGGAGCTGTTTTTT. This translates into CASSVANTPTGELFF. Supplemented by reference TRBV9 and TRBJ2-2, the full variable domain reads DSGVTQTPKHLITATGQRVTLRCSPRSGDLSVYWYQQSLDQGLQFLIQYYNGEERAKGNILERFSAQQFPDLHSELNLSSLELGDSALYFCASSVANTPTGELFFGEGSRLTVL.

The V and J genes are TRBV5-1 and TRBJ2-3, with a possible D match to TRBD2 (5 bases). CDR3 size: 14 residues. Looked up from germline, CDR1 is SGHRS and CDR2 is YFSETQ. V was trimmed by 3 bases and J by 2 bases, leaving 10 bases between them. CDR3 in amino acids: CASSWTVLTDTQYF. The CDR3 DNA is TGCGCCAGCAGCTGGACTGTTCTCACAGATACGCAGTATTTT.

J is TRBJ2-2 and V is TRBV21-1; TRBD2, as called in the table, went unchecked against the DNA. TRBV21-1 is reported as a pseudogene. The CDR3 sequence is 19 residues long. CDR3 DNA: TGTGCCAGCACCCAAAAAGGGGACAGAAGGACTAGCTACACCGGGGAGCTGTTTTTT. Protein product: CASTQKGDRRTSYTGELFF.